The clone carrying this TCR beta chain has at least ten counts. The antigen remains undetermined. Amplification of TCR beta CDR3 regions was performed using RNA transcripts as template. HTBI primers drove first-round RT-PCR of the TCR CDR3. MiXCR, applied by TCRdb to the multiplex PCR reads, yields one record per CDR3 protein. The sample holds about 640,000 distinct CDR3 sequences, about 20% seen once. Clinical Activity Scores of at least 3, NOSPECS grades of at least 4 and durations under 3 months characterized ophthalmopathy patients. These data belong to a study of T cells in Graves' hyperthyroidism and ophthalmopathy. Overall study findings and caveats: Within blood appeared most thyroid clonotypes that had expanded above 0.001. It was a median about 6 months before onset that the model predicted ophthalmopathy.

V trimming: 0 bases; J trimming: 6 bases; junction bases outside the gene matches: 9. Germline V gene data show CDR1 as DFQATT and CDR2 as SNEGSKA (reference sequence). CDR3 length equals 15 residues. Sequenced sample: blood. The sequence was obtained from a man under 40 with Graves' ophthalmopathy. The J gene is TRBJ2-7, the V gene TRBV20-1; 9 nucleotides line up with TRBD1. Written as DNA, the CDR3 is TGCAGTGCTAGAGATCAGACAGGGGGACAAGTCGAGCAGTACTTC. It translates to CSARDQTGGQVEQYF.